This entry lists 8 T cell receptor beta chains sequenced from one sample in a study of blood T cell repertoires in COVID-19. The data were produced by immunoSEQ multiplex PCR, yet TCRdb's version contains in-frame clones alone and is incomplete. Of about 120,000 clones listed, approximately 90% are singletons. The sample taken for sequencing was peripheral blood. The receptors stem from a man aged 65 to 85 with active or convalescent COVID-19.

Written as DNA, the CDR3 is TGTGCCAGCAGCAAAATGACTGGGTGCGAGCAGTACTTC. Protein product: CASSKMTGCEQYF. The chain couples TRBV21-1 to TRBJ2-7; TRBD2 is the table's D call, not checked against the DNA. TRBV21-1 is given as a pseudogene. This CDR3 spans 13 amino acids.

This clone was counted a few times. The chain links TRBV3-1 (or the pseudogene TRBV3-2) to TRBJ2-3; D is unclear. Between the trimmed V and J ends, which lost 1 base and 7 bases, there was a span of 9 bases. The CDR3 has 13 amino acids. From germline, CDR1 is LGHDT and CDR2 YNNKEL (reference sequence). CDR3 loop: CASSQGALNTQYF. The CDR3 DNA reads as TGTGCCAGCAGCCAAGGGGCCTTGAATACGCAGTATTTT.

The gene calls are TRBV30 and TRBJ2-7; 12 bases match TRBD2. The trim removed 0 bases at V and 9 bases at J, leaving 9 bases unmatched. This CDR3 spans 15 amino acids. Germline CDR1 is GTSNPN and CDR2 is SVGIG (reference sequence). CDR3 region: CAWSVLAGGPTGQYF. Here the CDR3 DNA reads TGTGCCTGGAGTGTACTAGCGGGAGGACCTACGGGGCAGTACTTC.

The rearrangement links TRBV19 to TRBJ2-1, with 12 nucleotides matching TRBD2. The CDR3 has 19 amino acids. The V segment lost 5 bases and the J segment 3 bases; nucleotides outside the gene matches: 14. Germline CDR1 reads LNHDA; CDR2 reads SQIVND (reference sequence). CDR3 sequence (DNA): TGTGCCAGTAGTGGACGACTAGCGGGAGCCTCGAAGGGCTACAATGAGCAGTTCTTC. The encoded protein is CASSGRLAGASKGYNEQFF.

The rearrangement uses TRBV3-1 (or the pseudogene TRBV3-2) and TRBJ2-1, with TRBD1 identical over 8 bases. Losses at the gene ends were 1 base for V and 2 bases for J; bases not matched to a gene: 4. This CDR3 is 16 amino acids long. Germline V gene sequence: CDR1 LGHDT, CDR2 YNNKEL (reference sequence). The CDR3 coding sequence is TGTGCCAGCAGCCAAGCCCCGGGACAGGCCTACAATGAGCAGTTCTTC. Protein: CASSQAPGQAYNEQFF.

This chain connects TRBV6-1 to TRBJ2-3; D not certain. CDR1 is MNHNS, CDR2 SASEGT, per germline. The V and J ends lost 1 base and 2 bases respectively, with 4 bases between them. The CDR3 consists of 13 residues. CDR3 bases: TGTGCCAGCAGTGAAGGGGCCACAGATACGCAGTATTTT. Its protein product is CASSEGATDTQYF.

This clone has just one count. The chain has TRBV4-1 and TRBJ2-3, with TRBD2 matching over 9 bases. The V gene end was trimmed by 0 bases and the J gene end by 7 bases; junction bases not matched to a gene: 8. The germline V gene has CDR1 MGHRA and CDR2 YSYEKL. CDR3 length equals 16 residues. The CDR3 sequence is CASSQESSGVPNTQYF. CDR3 nucleotides: TGCGCCAGCAGCCAAGAGTCTAGCGGGGTTCCGAATACGCAGTATTTT.

This clone was found a few times. The rearrangement joins TRBV13 to TRBJ2-7; a possible D gene is TRBD2 (7 bases). Germline V CDR1 and CDR2: PRHDT, FYEKMQ (reference sequence). The CDR3 consists of 15 residues. V lost 4 bases to trimming and J lost 7 bases, with 20 bases between them. The CDR3 reads CASSWQKGEGSEQYF. The CDR3 region has the DNA TGTGCCAGCAGCTGGCAAAAGGGGGAGGGAAGTGAGCAGTACTTC.